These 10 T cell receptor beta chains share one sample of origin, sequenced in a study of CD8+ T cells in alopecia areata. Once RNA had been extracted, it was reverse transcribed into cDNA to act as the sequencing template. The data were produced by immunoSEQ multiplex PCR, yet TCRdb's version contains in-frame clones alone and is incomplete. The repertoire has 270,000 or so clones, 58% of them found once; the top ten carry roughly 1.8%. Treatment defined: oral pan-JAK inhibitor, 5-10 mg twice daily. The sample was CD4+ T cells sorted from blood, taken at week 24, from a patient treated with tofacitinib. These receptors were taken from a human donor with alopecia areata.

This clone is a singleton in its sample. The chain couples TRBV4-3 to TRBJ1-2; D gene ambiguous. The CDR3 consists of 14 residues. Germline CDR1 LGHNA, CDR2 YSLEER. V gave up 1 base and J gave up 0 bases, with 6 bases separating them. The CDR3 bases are TGCGCCAGCAGCCAAGGGGTCGCTAACTATGGCTACACCTTC. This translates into CASSQGVANYGYTF.

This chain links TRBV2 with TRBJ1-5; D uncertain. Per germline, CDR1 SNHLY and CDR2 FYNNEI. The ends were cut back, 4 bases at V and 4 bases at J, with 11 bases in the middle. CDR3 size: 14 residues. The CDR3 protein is CASSGTARNQPQHF. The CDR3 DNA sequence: TGTGCCAGCAGTGGGACCGCAAGAAATCAGCCCCAGCATTTT.

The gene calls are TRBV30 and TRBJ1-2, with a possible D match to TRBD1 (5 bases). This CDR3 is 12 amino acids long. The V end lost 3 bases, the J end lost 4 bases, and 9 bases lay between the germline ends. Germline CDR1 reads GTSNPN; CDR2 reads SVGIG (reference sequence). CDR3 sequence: CAWRNTGYGYTF. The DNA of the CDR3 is TGTGCCTGGAGAAACACAGGCTATGGCTACACCTTC.

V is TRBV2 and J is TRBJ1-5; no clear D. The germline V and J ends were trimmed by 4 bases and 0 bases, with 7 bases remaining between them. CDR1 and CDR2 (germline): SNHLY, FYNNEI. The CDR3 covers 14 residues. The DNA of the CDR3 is TGTGCCAGCAGTGGACCTACTAGCAATCAGCCCCAGCATTTT. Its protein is CASSGPTSNQPQHF.

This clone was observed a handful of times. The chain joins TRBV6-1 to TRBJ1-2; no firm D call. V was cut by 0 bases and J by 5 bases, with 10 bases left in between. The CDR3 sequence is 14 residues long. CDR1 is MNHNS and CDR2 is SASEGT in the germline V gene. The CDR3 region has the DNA TGTGCCAGCAGTGAAGCCCCAGGCTCGTATGGCTACACCTTC. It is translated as CASSEAPGSYGYTF.

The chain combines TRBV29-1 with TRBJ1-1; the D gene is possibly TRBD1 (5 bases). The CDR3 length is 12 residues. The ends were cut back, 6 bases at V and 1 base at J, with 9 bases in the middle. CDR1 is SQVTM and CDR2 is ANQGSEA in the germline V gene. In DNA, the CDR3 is TGCAGCGTGGTCACAGGGAACACTGAAGCTTTCTTT. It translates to CSVVTGNTEAFF.

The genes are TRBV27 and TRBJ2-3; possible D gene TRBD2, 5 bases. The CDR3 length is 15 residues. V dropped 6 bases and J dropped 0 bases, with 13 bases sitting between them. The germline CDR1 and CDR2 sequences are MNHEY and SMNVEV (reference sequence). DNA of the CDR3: TGTGCCAGCAGGCTAGGACTGATTAGCACAGATACGCAGTATTTT. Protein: CASRLGLISTDTQYF.

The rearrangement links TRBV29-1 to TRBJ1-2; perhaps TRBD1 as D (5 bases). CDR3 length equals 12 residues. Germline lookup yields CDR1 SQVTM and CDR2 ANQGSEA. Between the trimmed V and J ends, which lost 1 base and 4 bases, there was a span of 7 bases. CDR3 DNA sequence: TGCAGCGTTGAAGGGGGACTCTATGGCTACACCTTC. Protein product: CSVEGGLYGYTF.

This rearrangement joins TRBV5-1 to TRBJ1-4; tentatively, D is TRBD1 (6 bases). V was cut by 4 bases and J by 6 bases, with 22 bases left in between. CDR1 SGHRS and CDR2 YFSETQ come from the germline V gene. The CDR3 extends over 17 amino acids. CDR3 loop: CASSRWGSDRSDEKLFF. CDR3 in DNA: TGCGCCAGCAGCCGGTGGGGCTCAGACAGGTCGGATGAAAAACTGTTTTTT.

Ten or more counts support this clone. The CDR3 DNA reads TGTGCCAGCAGCATTGCTACAGGCTACGAGCAGTACTTC. This encodes CASSIATGYEQYF. This rearrangement joins TRBV13 to TRBJ2-7; perhaps TRBD1 as D (5 bases). This CDR3 is 13 amino acids long. V shed 5 bases and J shed 3 bases, with 11 bases lying between them. Germline V lookup: CDR1 PRHDT, CDR2 FYEKMQ (reference sequence).